The 17 T cell receptor beta chains given below trace back to one sample, sequenced in a study of cytomegalovirus exposure and HLA in healthy donors. Vbeta (60) and Jbeta (13) primers were used in the PCR. TCRdb keeps only in-frame clones here, not all; method: immunoSEQ multiplex PCR. This table holds 180,000 or so clones, around 80% found once. Sample: PBMCs. Receptor source: a girl between 10 and 17 years old in good health and CMV-seropositive.

This clone was recorded a few times. The rearrangement joins TRBV2 to TRBJ2-4; maybe TRBD1 (6 bases). V lost 2 bases, J lost 4 bases, and 6 bases lay in between. This CDR3 spans 13 amino acids. Germline CDR1 and CDR2: SNHLY and FYNNEI. The CDR3 is CASSEQGKNIQYF. CDR3 coding DNA: TGTGCCAGCAGTGAACAGGGGAAAAACATTCAGTACTTC. The whole variable domain, remainder taken from reference TRBV2 and TRBJ2-4, is EPEVTQTPSHQVTQMGQEVILRCVPISNHLYFYWYRQILGQKVEFLVSFYNNEISEKSEIFDDQFSVERPDGSNFTLKIRSTKLEDSAMYFCASSEQGKNIQYFGAGTRLSVL.

The genes are TRBV2 and TRBJ2-7; 12 bases fit TRBD2. The CDR3 runs 14 residues. CDR1 is SNHLY, CDR2 FYNNEI, per germline. V shed 7 bases, J shed 6 bases, and the junction held 7 bases outside the gene matches. In DNA, the CDR3 is TGTGCCAGCACTAGGACTAGCGGGATTCTCGAGCAGTACTTC. The encoded protein is CASTRTSGILEQYF.

This chain links TRBV5-1 with TRBJ1-1; D may be TRBD1 (6 bases). The V gene lost 3 bases and the J gene lost 3 bases, with 12 bases spanning the gap. The germline gives CDR1 SGHRS, CDR2 YFSETQ. The CDR3 is 14 amino acids. The CDR3 loop is CASSSQGWDTEAFF. The CDR3 DNA follows: TGCGCCAGCAGCTCACAGGGCTGGGACACTGAAGCTTTCTTT.

As DNA, the CDR3 is TGTGCCAGCAGCCCGAGCGGGAGTGGAGAGACCCAGTACTTC. Residues: CASSPSGSGETQYF. The V call is TRBV7-2, the J call TRBJ2-5; 8 positions agree with TRBD2. This CDR3 has 14 amino acids. CDR1 is SGHTA, CDR2 FQGNSA, per germline. J gave up 4 bases and V 5 bases, and 6 bases lay outside the gene matches.

DNA of the CDR3: TGTGCCAGCAGTGACACAGGGTATCAGCCCCAGCATTTT. It specifies CASSDTGYQPQHF. V gene TRBV25-1 combines with J gene TRBJ1-5, with a tentative D call TRBD1 (6 bases). In germline, CDR1 is MGHDK, CDR2 SYGVNS. The CDR3 contains 13 residues. V gave up 3 bases and J gave up 5 bases, with 8 bases separating them.

CDR3 in DNA: TGTGCCAGCCGCGGGCTATACAACTATGGCTACACCTTC. Translated: CASRGLYNYGYTF. The chain is built from TRBV19 and TRBJ1-2; D unclear. CDR1 is LNHDA and CDR2 is SQIVND in the germline V gene (reference sequence). This CDR3 is 13 amino acids long. V was trimmed by 9 bases and J by 2 bases, leaving 13 bases between them.

The gene calls are TRBV11-2 and TRBJ2-2; TRBD2 matches at 9 bases. The CDR3 length is 16 residues. The V and J ends lost 4 bases and 0 bases, in that order; junction bases with no gene match: 3. CDR1 is SGHAT, CDR2 FQNNGV, per germline. The CDR3 bases are TGTGCCAGCAGCTCAATAGCGGGGGCGAACACCGGGGAGCTGTTTTTT. This codes for CASSSIAGANTGELFF.

The J gene is TRBJ1-2, the V gene TRBV19; the match to TRBD1 covers 9 bases. Losses at the gene ends were 3 bases for V and 1 base for J; bases not matched to a gene: 3. The CDR3 covers 15 residues. Per germline, CDR1 LNHDA and CDR2 SQIVND (reference sequence). The CDR3 region is CASSMWTGDNYGYTF. The CDR3 coding sequence is TGTGCCAGTAGTATGTGGACAGGGGATAACTATGGCTACACCTTC.

The rearrangement joins TRBV5-6 to TRBJ2-1; D is ambiguous. The CDR3 length is 13 residues. Germline CDR1 SGHDT, CDR2 YYEEEE. Trimming left V 5 bases short and J 9 bases short, with 15 bases between. The CDR3 sequence: CASSLLLFGEQFF. The CDR3 DNA reads TGTGCCAGCAGTCTCCTTCTTTTCGGTGAGCAGTTCTTC.

This chain uses TRBV6-1 with TRBJ2-7; 9 positions match TRBD2. The germline CDR1 and CDR2 sequences are MNHNS and SASEGT. This CDR3 contains 13 residues. Trimming took 7 bases from V and 4 from J; bases not matched to a gene: 5. The CDR3 DNA follows: TGTGCCAGCAAAGAGAGCGGGGGGTACGAGCAGTACTTC. This gives the protein CASKESGGYEQYF.

Points on this clone: Additional DNA sequences in this sample encode the identical CDR3. The genes are TRBV7-3 and TRBJ1-1; TRBD1 matches at 9 bases. The V gene's germline CDR1 is SGHTA and CDR2 FQGTGA. V shed 3 bases and J 1 base; nucleotides not matched to a gene: 0. The CDR3 length is 14 residues. CDR3 sequence: CASSLTGGNTEAFF. The CDR3 DNA reads as TGTGCCAGCAGCTTGACAGGGGGGAACACTGAAGCTTTCTTT.

The chain joins TRBV7-9 to TRBJ2-3; D is possibly TRBD2 (6 bases). The CDR3 totals 12 residues. Germline V gives CDR1 SEHNR, CDR2 FQNEAQ (reference sequence). Trimming took 5 bases from V and 6 from J, leaving 9 bases between them. The CDR3 region has the DNA TGTGCCAGCAGCCGCGGGGTGGATACGCAGTATTTT. Translation: CASSRGVDTQYF.

This clone came up a few times. The gene calls are TRBV7-3 and TRBJ1-3, with a tentative D call TRBD1 (5 bases). V was trimmed by 10 bases and J by 8 bases, leaving 12 bases between them. This CDR3 spans 11 amino acids. Germline loops: CDR1 SGHTA, CDR2 FQGTGA. The CDR3 protein is CAILDRDTIYF. Written as DNA, the CDR3 is TGTGCCATCTTAGACAGAGACACCATATATTTT.

The chain has TRBV2 and TRBJ2-3; D possibly corresponds to TRBD2 (7 bases). The germline V gene encodes CDR1 SNHLY and CDR2 FYNNEI. This CDR3 is built from 15 residues. The ends were cut back, 4 bases at V and 5 bases at J, with 16 bases in the middle. Written as DNA, the CDR3 is TGTGCCAGCAGTGCTATTGCGGGGGCGGGAGATACGCAGTATTTT. This codes for CASSAIAGAGDTQYF.

The V call is TRBV10-3, the J call TRBJ2-7; 16 bases map to TRBD2. The ends lost 3 bases at V and 1 base at J; junction bases unmatched: 6. CDR3 size: 18 residues. Per germline, CDR1 ENHRY and CDR2 SYGVKD. CDR3 protein: CAISDPGLAGGGSYEQYF. CDR3 bases: TGTGCCATCAGTGACCCGGGACTAGCGGGAGGGGGGTCCTACGAGCAGTACTTC.

The chain joins TRBV7-2 to TRBJ2-7, with D possibly TRBD1 on 6 matching bases. V was cut by 5 bases and J by 4 bases, with 12 bases left in between. The V gene's germline CDR1 is SGHTA and CDR2 FQGNSA. The CDR3 runs to 13 residues. The CDR3 bases are TGTGCCAGCAGCCAGGGAACAGGGTACGAGCAGTACTTC. Translation: CASSQGTGYEQYF.

The J gene is TRBJ1-2, the V gene TRBV6-5, with TRBD1 matching over 7 bases. CDR1 and CDR2 (germline): MNHEY, SVGAGI. V shed 0 bases and J 4 bases; nucleotides not matched to a gene: 2. The CDR3 is 14 amino acids. The CDR3 DNA reads as TGTGCCAGCAGTTACTCCGGGACAGCCTATGGCTACACCTTC. It specifies CASSYSGTAYGYTF.